What follows describes a single TCR beta chain. Indicated treatment: roughly 20 received Ad26.COV2.S at low or high dose, single or two shots; a few received placebo; per-sample allocation not given. On day 63 after the first injection, vaccine and placebo recipients gave samples. Clones were sequenced by immunoSEQ multiplex PCR, and TCRdb holds only the in-frame ones, with some missing. The data show more than 300,000 clones, 75% to 90% seen once. The data stem from a study of Ad26.COV2.S vaccination and SARS-CoV-2 variants. The ends lost 5 bases at V and 6 bases at J; junction bases unmatched: 9. Germline-derived CDR1 and CDR2 are KGHSH and LQKENI. The CDR3 is 14 amino acids.

This TCR was sampled from a person between 18 and 65 years old who received the Ad26.COV2.S COVID-19 vaccine or a placebo. Sample: peripheral blood, taken in a trial of Ad26.COV2.S vaccine versus placebo. The V and J genes are TRBV18 and TRBJ2-7, with 8 bases identical to TRBD2. The CDR3 coding sequence is TGTGCCAGCTCAACCCGGGAGGGGCCTAGCGAGCAGTACTTC. Amino acid sequence: CASSTREGPSEQYF.